This T cell receptor beta chain was identified in a study of vaccination effects on CD4 cells after COVID-19. In the study overall: The cohort was immunized with two doses of either the BNT162b2 or mRNA-1273 vaccine. Cultures of around 2.2 million PBMC per well contained 9 to 10 IU/ml IL-2 plus 10 ug/ml peptides.

This table comes from immunoSEQ multiplex PCR, and its TCRdb copy is limited to in-frame clones, with some not included. Here the sample spans about 53,000 clones, about 80% being singletons. Trimming removed 6 bases from V and 8 bases from J, with 25 bases in between. The CDR3 contains 16 residues. Germline CDR1 and CDR2: MRHNA and SNTAGT. Concerning this clone itself: Its antigen is unidentified.

Isolating CD4+ T cells followed approximately ten days of culture. The authors replaced half the medium with IL-2 medium on days 3 and 7. This sequence was found in a human donor who received a COVID-19 vaccine. Specimen: CD4+ T cells from PBMCs cultured without peptide, collected before COVID-19 vaccination. The chain is built from TRBV6-4 and TRBJ2-5; maybe TRBD2 (7 bases). The CDR3 DNA reads TGTGCCAGCAGCGGAGGGACACGGGTTGCGGGGGAAACCCAGTACTTC. It translates to CASSGGTRVAGETQYF.